The 9 T cell receptor beta chains below were found in one sample sequenced in a study of blood T cell repertoires in COVID-19. Measured with immunoSEQ multiplex PCR; TCRdb has only the in-frame clones, and not every one. The sample holds 250,000 to 300,000 clones, approximately 84% seen once. The sequenced sample was PBMCs or T cells enriched from blood (not recorded which). Receptors were obtained from a man aged 18 to 30 who had recovered from COVID-19.

DNA for the CDR3: TGTGCCAGCAGTGAAGATATACAGGGGGCTTCTGGAAACACCATATATTTT. Its protein is CASSEDIQGASGNTIYF. The chain carries TRBV6-1 and TRBJ1-3, with TRBD1 matching over 9 bases. V was clipped by 1 base and J by 1 base; unmatched bases: 5. CDR1 and CDR2 (germline): MNHNS, SASEGT. This CDR3 contains 17 residues.

V gene TRBV19 combines with J gene TRBJ1-1; D is undetermined. V dropped 2 bases and J dropped 0 bases, with 7 bases sitting between them. The germline gives CDR1 LNHDA, CDR2 SQIVND (reference sequence). The CDR3 covers 14 residues. CDR3 nucleotide sequence: TGTGCCAGTAGTATAAACAGCATGAACACTGAAGCTTTCTTT. Translating it yields CASSINSMNTEAFF.

This rearrangement joins TRBV29-1 to TRBJ2-1; tentatively, D is TRBD1 (5 bases). Germline V CDR1 and CDR2: SQVTM, ANQGSEA. V lost 0 bases and J 12 bases, leaving 18 bases between the germline ends. The CDR3 covers 14 residues. CDR3 sequence (DNA): TGCAGCGTTGAAGATAGGGTCATAGGGGCCGGGCAGTTCTTC. Translated, it gives CSVEDRVIGAGQFF.

This chain joins TRBV12-5 and TRBJ2-7, with 8 bases that match TRBD1. Unmatched junction bases numbered 13, after V lost 5 bases and J lost 4 bases. Looked up from germline, CDR1 is LGHNT and CDR2 is FRNRAP. The length of the CDR3 is 16 residues. This CDR3 reads CASGLTFQGAGYEQYF. The CDR3 bases are TGTGCTAGTGGTCTAACTTTTCAGGGGGCTGGGTACGAGCAGTACTTC.

This chain joins TRBV6-1 and TRBJ1-1; weak D call: TRBD1 (5 bases). Trimming left V 2 bases short and J 2 bases short, with 9 bases between. Germline V lookup: CDR1 MNHNS, CDR2 SASEGT. The CDR3 is 14 amino acids. The CDR3 sequence: CASSEFRGNTEAFF. The CDR3, as DNA: TGTGCCAGCAGTGAATTTAGGGGCAACACTGAAGCTTTCTTT.

The chain couples TRBV7-9 to TRBJ1-1, with 8 bases lining up with TRBD1. Germline assignment: CDR1 SEHNR and CDR2 FQNEAQ (reference sequence). The CDR3 is made up of 15 amino acids. V was clipped by 5 bases and J by 3 bases; unmatched bases: 8. CDR3 nucleotides: TGTGCCAGCAGCCTAGGACAGGGAAAGGACACTGAAGCTTTCTTT. The encoded protein is CASSLGQGKDTEAFF.

V gene TRBV6-5 combines with J gene TRBJ2-7; TRBD1 might be the D (6 bases). The CDR3 extends over 13 amino acids. Germline-derived CDR1 and CDR2 are MNHEY and SVGAGI. V shed 5 bases and J shed 5 bases, with 13 bases lying between them. CDR3 loop: CASSLGGIHEQYF. As DNA, the CDR3 is TGTGCCAGCAGTCTTGGGGGCATCCACGAGCAGTACTTC.

The genes are TRBV5-4 and TRBJ2-7; D gene unclear. Germline CDR1 SGHNT, CDR2 YYREEE (reference sequence). CDR3 length: 14 residues. V was cut by 1 base and J by 0 bases, with 8 bases left in between. The CDR3 DNA reads as TGTGCCAGCAGCTTGACCCCGAGCTCCTACGAGCAGTACTTC. This sequence encodes CASSLTPSSYEQYF.

The chain has TRBV28 and TRBJ1-2; D is ambiguous. The length of the CDR3 is 13 residues. CDR1 is MDHEN and CDR2 is SYDVKM in the germline V gene. The V gene lost 6 bases and the J gene lost 2 bases, with 10 bases spanning the gap. The CDR3 spells CASRWNSNYGYTF. In DNA, the CDR3 is TGTGCCAGCAGATGGAACAGCAACTATGGCTACACCTTC.